This TCR beta chain appears in the sequencing data of a study of T cell responses to AZD1222 COVID-19 vaccine. Libraries were prepared by immunoSEQ multiplex PCR; TCRdb keeps only in-frame clonotypes and omits some of them. The repertoire consists of 95,000 to 150,000 clones, with about 88% occurring once and the leading ten covering about 27%. This clonotype originated in an adult in good health. The sequencing here drew on peripheral blood, taken on day 0 of AZD1222 vaccination.

In DNA form, the CDR3 reads TGCAGTGCTAGTAAACAGGGTGGTAGCGACGAGCAGTACTTC. It translates to CSASKQGGSDEQYF. The rearrangement joins TRBV20-1 to TRBJ2-7; a weak D match, TRBD1 (6 bases). The V and J ends lost 3 bases and 5 bases respectively, with 17 bases between them. CDR1 DFQATT and CDR2 SNEGSKA come from the germline V gene (reference sequence). This CDR3 contains 14 residues.